Listed below are T cell receptor beta chains from one sample, sequenced in a study of T cell responses to AZD1222 COVID-19 vaccine. Assay: immunoSEQ multiplex PCR; the TCRdb copy retains only in-frame clones and omits some. Among about 83,000 clones listed, around 87% were seen once. Material: peripheral blood, obtained on day 0 of MenACWY control vaccination. Receptors originate from an adult in good health. CDR3s include the opening cysteine and the closing phenylalanine or tryptophan. Each record gives: J gene, clone size, V gene, D gene, CDR3 DNA, CDR3 protein. The D gene is left open where the match is weak. A clone size is listed for some rows: how often the clone was seen (once, few, many), or a class if it is expanded.

j_call: TRBJ2-7
clone_size: -
v_call: TRBV11-2
d_call: TRBD1
cdr3_nt: TGTGCCAGCAGGCACTCCGGGACAGGTGGCTACGAGCAGTACTTC
cdr3_aa: CASRHSGTGGYEQYF

j_call: TRBJ2-3
clone_size: -
v_call: TRBV24-1
d_call: -
cdr3_nt: TGTGCCACTTCCGGACTAGGGGGAACAGATACGCAGTATTTT
cdr3_aa: CATSGLGGTDTQYF

j_call: TRBJ2-1
clone_size: -
v_call: TRBV7-2
d_call: -
cdr3_nt: TGTGCCAGCAGCTTAGGTGAGGGGGGTGAGCAGTTCTTC
cdr3_aa: CASSLGEGGEQFF

j_call: TRBJ2-7
clone_size: -
v_call: TRBV5-1
d_call: TRBD2
cdr3_nt: TGCGCCAGCAGCACAGCAGGACTAGCGCGATACGAGCAGTACTTC
cdr3_aa: CASSTAGLARYEQYF

j_call: TRBJ1-2
clone_size: -
v_call: TRBV9
d_call: TRBD1
cdr3_nt: TGTGCCAGCAGCGGAGGGACAGGGCCCGGCTACACCTTC
cdr3_aa: CASSGGTGPGYTF

j_call: TRBJ2-5
clone_size: -
v_call: TRBV6-6
d_call: -
cdr3_nt: TGTGCCAGCAGTTACGGTCAAACGCAGACCCAGTACTTC
cdr3_aa: CASSYGQTQTQYF

j_call: TRBJ1-3
clone_size: -
v_call: TRBV4-1
d_call: -
cdr3_nt: TGCGCCAGCAGCCAGGTTGCAAGGGAGGCTGGAAACACCATATATTTT
cdr3_aa: CASSQVAREAGNTIYF

j_call: TRBJ1-4
clone_size: -
v_call: TRBV5-1
d_call: -
cdr3_nt: TGCGCCAGCAGCTTGCAAGCGGGCGAAAAACTGTTTTTT
cdr3_aa: CASSLQAGEKLFF

j_call: TRBJ2-2
clone_size: -
v_call: TRBV10-1
d_call: TRBD2
cdr3_nt: TGCGCCAGCAGTTTCTCTAGCGGGTCCGGGGAGCTGTTTTTT
cdr3_aa: CASSFSSGSGELFF

j_call: TRBJ1-2
clone_size: -
v_call: TRBV7-9
d_call: -
cdr3_nt: TGTGCCAGCAGCTTTTCCCTACTGGGCGATGGCTACACCTTC
cdr3_aa: CASSFSLLGDGYTF

j_call: TRBJ2-5
clone_size: -
v_call: TRBV28
d_call: TRBD1
cdr3_nt: TGTGCCAGCAGTTCGCCGGGACAGGTGGAAGAGACCCAGTACTTC
cdr3_aa: CASSSPGQVEETQYF

j_call: TRBJ2-6
clone_size: -
v_call: TRBV9
d_call: -
cdr3_nt: TGTGCCAGCAGCGTAGGAATCCGCCCGAGGGGTGGGGCCAACGTCCTGACTTTC
cdr3_aa: CASSVGIRPRGGANVLTF

j_call: TRBJ1-2
clone_size: -
v_call: TRBV30
d_call: -
cdr3_nt: TGTGCCTTCCACAGGGACGGCTCCTATGGCTACACCTTC
cdr3_aa: CAFHRDGSYGYTF

j_call: TRBJ1-3
clone_size: -
v_call: TRBV7-9
d_call: -
cdr3_nt: TGTGCCAGCACCCTCCTTGGAAACACCATATATTTT
cdr3_aa: CASTLLGNTIYF

j_call: TRBJ2-1
clone_size: -
v_call: TRBV24-1
d_call: TRBD2
cdr3_nt: TGTGCCACCAGTTTAGCGGGGACATACAATGAGCAGTTCTTC
cdr3_aa: CATSLAGTYNEQFF

j_call: TRBJ2-1
clone_size: -
v_call: TRBV7-3
d_call: TRBD2
cdr3_nt: TGTGCCAGCAGCTTAGGAACTAGCGGGAGCAATGAGCAGTTCTTC
cdr3_aa: CASSLGTSGSNEQFF

j_call: TRBJ1-5
clone_size: -
v_call: TRBV9
d_call: -
cdr3_nt: TGTGCCAGCAGCGTAGCTGGTTTTAATCAGCCCCAGCATTTT
cdr3_aa: CASSVAGFNQPQHF

j_call: TRBJ2-1
clone_size: -
v_call: TRBV11-2
d_call: TRBD2
cdr3_nt: TGTGCCAGCAGCCCACTCGGAGCGGGAAAGGCAAATGAGCAGTTCTTC
cdr3_aa: CASSPLGAGKANEQFF

j_call: TRBJ1-4
clone_size: -
v_call: TRBV5-4
d_call: -
cdr3_nt: TGTGCCAGCAGCCCGGACATTGCAACTAATGAAAAACTGTTTTTT
cdr3_aa: CASSPDIATNEKLFF

j_call: TRBJ2-7
clone_size: -
v_call: TRBV5-1
d_call: TRBD1
cdr3_nt: TGCGCCAGCGGTGAGACGGGACAGGACTACGAGCAGTACTTC
cdr3_aa: CASGETGQDYEQYF

j_call: TRBJ2-7
clone_size: -
v_call: TRBV6-5
d_call: TRBD1
cdr3_nt: TGTGCCAGCAGTTACGGTCCGGGACAGGGAGACTACGAGCAGTACTTC
cdr3_aa: CASSYGPGQGDYEQYF

j_call: TRBJ2-7
clone_size: -
v_call: TRBV16
d_call: -
cdr3_nt: TGTGCCAGCAGCCAATCGGGGAAGGTCGGCTACGAGCAGTACTTC
cdr3_aa: CASSQSGKVGYEQYF

j_call: TRBJ1-1
clone_size: -
v_call: TRBV7-8
d_call: -
cdr3_nt: TGTGCCAGCAGCTCCCCGTTCGGTGGAAATGAGAACACTGAAGCTTTCTTT
cdr3_aa: CASSSPFGGNENTEAFF

j_call: TRBJ1-5
clone_size: once
v_call: TRBV19
d_call: -
cdr3_nt: TGTGCCAGTAGTATAGATCAGGGGATGGGTAATCAGCCCCAGCATTTT
cdr3_aa: CASSIDQGMGNQPQHF

j_call: TRBJ2-2
clone_size: -
v_call: TRBV7-2
d_call: -
cdr3_nt: TGTGCCAGCAGCTACCAGGGATCTTCCGGGGAGCTGTTTTTT
cdr3_aa: CASSYQGSSGELFF

j_call: TRBJ2-1
clone_size: -
v_call: TRBV19
d_call: TRBD2
cdr3_nt: TGTGCCAGTAGTCCGACTAGCGGGAGTGGGGGTGAGCAGTTCTTC
cdr3_aa: CASSPTSGSGGEQFF

j_call: TRBJ2-7
clone_size: -
v_call: TRBV28
d_call: TRBD1
cdr3_nt: TGTGCCAGCAGGTCCGGGACAGAATTTTACGAGCAGTACTTC
cdr3_aa: CASRSGTEFYEQYF

j_call: TRBJ1-4
clone_size: -
v_call: TRBV11-2
d_call: -
cdr3_nt: TGTGCCAGCAGCTTAGATATCCGGGAGGCAACTAATGAAAAACTGTTTTTT
cdr3_aa: CASSLDIREATNEKLFF

j_call: TRBJ1-2
clone_size: -
v_call: TRBV28
d_call: -
cdr3_nt: TGTGCCAGCACCCGGACCGACTATGGCTACACCTTC
cdr3_aa: CASTRTDYGYTF

j_call: TRBJ1-1
clone_size: -
v_call: TRBV7-2
d_call: -
cdr3_nt: TGTGCCAGCAGTGTGGGGCACCAGAACACTGAAGCTTTCTTT
cdr3_aa: CASSVGHQNTEAFF

j_call: TRBJ1-1
clone_size: -
v_call: TRBV6-5
d_call: -
cdr3_nt: TGTGCCAGCAGTTACTGGGGGGGATTGAACACTGAAGCTTTCTTT
cdr3_aa: CASSYWGGLNTEAFF

j_call: TRBJ1-1
clone_size: few
v_call: TRBV5-1
d_call: -
cdr3_nt: TGCGCCAGCAGCTTGGGGGGGAACACTGAAGCTTTCTTT
cdr3_aa: CASSLGGNTEAFF

j_call: TRBJ2-4
clone_size: -
v_call: TRBV6-5
d_call: TRBD1
cdr3_nt: TGTGCCAGCAGTTACTCCAGGGGGCTGAACATTCAGTACTTC
cdr3_aa: CASSYSRGLNIQYF

j_call: TRBJ1-4
clone_size: once
v_call: TRBV27
d_call: -
cdr3_nt: TGTGCCAGCAGTCAAACCCTCGTGGCAGGCCTTAATGAAAAACTGTTTTTT
cdr3_aa: CASSQTLVAGLNEKLFF

j_call: TRBJ2-7
clone_size: once
v_call: TRBV21-1
d_call: -
cdr3_nt: TGTGCCAGCAGCACAGTTCGGGAGCAGTACTTC
cdr3_aa: CASSTVREQYF

j_call: TRBJ2-7
clone_size: -
v_call: TRBV11-2
d_call: -
cdr3_nt: TGTGCCAGCAGCGCAGGGAGGGGGGCCTACGAGCAGTACTTC
cdr3_aa: CASSAGRGAYEQYF

j_call: TRBJ1-1
clone_size: few
v_call: TRBV2
d_call: TRBD1
cdr3_nt: TGTGCCAGCAGAGCGGGACAGGGGAACACTGAAGCTTTCTTT
cdr3_aa: CASRAGQGNTEAFF

j_call: TRBJ2-3
clone_size: -
v_call: TRBV2
d_call: -
cdr3_nt: TGTGCCAGCAGTGGGCGGGGTGGGGGCACAGATACGCAGTATTTT
cdr3_aa: CASSGRGGGTDTQYF

j_call: TRBJ2-7
clone_size: -
v_call: TRBV12-3/TRBV12-4
d_call: -
cdr3_nt: TGTGCCAGCAGTTTCCGGGACCTCTACGAGCAGTACTTC
cdr3_aa: CASSFRDLYEQYF

j_call: TRBJ2-3
clone_size: -
v_call: TRBV6-1
d_call: -
cdr3_nt: TGTGCCAGCAGTGAGCCGCCGGGCCTTACAGATACGCAGTATTTT
cdr3_aa: CASSEPPGLTDTQYF

j_call: TRBJ2-5
clone_size: -
v_call: TRBV11-3
d_call: TRBD2
cdr3_nt: TGTGCCAGCAGCTCGGCTAGCGGGTTGGAGACCCAGTACTTC
cdr3_aa: CASSSASGLETQYF

j_call: TRBJ2-7
clone_size: -
v_call: TRBV19
d_call: -
cdr3_nt: TGTGCCAGTAGTCCTGCAGCTTCCTACGAGCAGTACTTC
cdr3_aa: CASSPAASYEQYF

j_call: TRBJ1-5
clone_size: -
v_call: TRBV10-3
d_call: -
cdr3_nt: TGTGCCATCAGGGGGACGGAGCCGAATCAGCCCCAGCATTTT
cdr3_aa: CAIRGTEPNQPQHF